Below, 24 T cell receptor beta chains from the same sample are listed, as sequenced in a study of T cells in Graves' hyperthyroidism and ophthalmopathy. From RNA transcripts, TCR beta CDR3 regions were amplified. During a first-round RT-PCR of the TCR CDR3, the HTBI primer set was used. MiXCR was run by TCRdb on the multiplex PCR reads, yielding one entry per CDR3 protein. Here the sample spans 650,000 to 800,000 distinct CDR3 sequences, over 40% being singletons. The sequencing sample was made of peripheral blood or thyroid tissue (not recorded which). The origin of the receptors is an adult man with Graves' disease, either hyperthyroidism or ophthalmopathy (not recorded which).

Many counts were recorded for this clonotype. The CDR3 protein is CASSESFGLPNTEAFF. CDR3 sequence (DNA): TGTGCCAGCAGTGAATCCTTTGGCCTTCCGAACACTGAAGCTTTCTTT. The chain is built from TRBV25-1 and TRBJ1-1; no clear D. V dropped 1 base and J dropped 1 base, with 13 bases sitting between them. Germline CDR1 MGHDK, CDR2 SYGVNS. CDR3 length equals 16 residues.

This clonotype has a count of ten or more. The chain uses TRBV7-2 and TRBJ2-2; 10 bases are shared with TRBD2. This CDR3 comprises 17 residues. The germline V gene encodes CDR1 SGHTA and CDR2 FQGNSA. The J segment lost 4 bases and the V segment lost 0 bases, leaving 5 bases of the junction unmatched. The CDR3 nucleotides are TGTGCCAGCAGCTTAGCGCCTAGCGGGAGAGGCACCGGGGAGCTGTTTTTT. Its protein product is CASSLAPSGRGTGELFF.

The V call is TRBV20-1, the J call TRBJ1-2; TRBD1 might be the D (5 bases). V was shortened by 4 bases and J by 2 bases, with 14 bases between the two germline ends. The CDR3 is 14 amino acids. Germline assignment: CDR1 DFQATT and CDR2 SNEGSKA (reference sequence). For the CDR3, the DNA is TGCAGTGCTACTGGGGGTGGACGGAACTATGGCTACACCTTC. Its translation is CSATGGGRNYGYTF.

The chain is built from TRBV7-8 and TRBJ1-2, with 8 bases that match TRBD1. This CDR3 region has 15 residues. Germline lookup yields CDR1 SGHVS and CDR2 FQNEAQ. V shed 4 bases, J shed 3 bases, and the junction held 7 bases outside the gene matches. The CDR3 sequence is CASSSPETGDYGYTF. The CDR3, as DNA: TGTGCCAGCAGCTCGCCCGAGACAGGGGACTATGGCTACACCTTC.

This clonotype appeared a few times. The chain couples TRBV4-1 to TRBJ1-5; D not certain. V was pared by 2 bases and J by 4 bases, with 12 bases between. From germline, CDR1 is MGHRA and CDR2 YSYEKL. The CDR3 sequence is 15 residues long. CDR3 sequence: CASSQLEVGNQPQHF. In DNA, the CDR3 is TGCGCCAGCAGCCAACTCGAGGTCGGGAATCAGCCCCAGCATTTT.

The chain employs TRBV7-2 and TRBJ2-5; 7 bases match TRBD1. The CDR3 contains 15 residues. CDR1 SGHTA and CDR2 FQGNSA come from the germline V gene. The J segment lost 4 bases and the V segment lost 3 bases, leaving 8 bases of the junction unmatched. CDR3 loop: CASSFGQGVSETQYF. In DNA form, the CDR3 reads TGTGCCAGCAGCTTCGGGCAGGGGGTTTCAGAGACCCAGTACTTC.

This clonotype was counted a few times. The chain uses TRBV15 and TRBJ1-5, with 8 bases lining up with TRBD1. There are 14 residues in the CDR3. CDR1 and CDR2 (germline): LNHNV, YYDKDF (reference sequence). Germline trimming cut 10 bases from V and 4 bases from J; bases unmatched to any gene: 9. This CDR3 reads CASRGTGPNQPQHF. CDR3 DNA: TGTGCCAGCAGGGGGACAGGTCCAAATCAGCCCCAGCATTTT.

This clonotype appeared a few times. The genes are TRBV19 and TRBJ1-5, with no clear D. The CDR3 sequence is 15 residues long. The germline V gene has CDR1 LNHDA and CDR2 SQIVND (reference sequence). Trimming shortened V by 6 bases and J by 6 bases, and 18 bases separated the two germline ends. The CDR3 loop is CASRIVSDRSQPQHF. The CDR3 nucleotides are TGTGCCAGTAGAATTGTGTCAGACCGGAGTCAGCCCCAGCATTTT.

The J gene is TRBJ2-5, the V gene TRBV19; 12 positions match TRBD1. The CDR3 length is 15 residues. Per the germline V gene, CDR1 is LNHDA and CDR2 is SQIVND (reference sequence). V was clipped by 5 bases and J by 4 bases; unmatched bases: 5. CDR3 loop: CASSVGQGAGETQYF. For the CDR3, the DNA is TGTGCCAGTAGTGTGGGACAGGGGGCTGGAGAGACCCAGTACTTC.

The count of this clonotype is one. The chain joins TRBV7-9 to TRBJ1-6, with 7 positions matching TRBD1. V dropped 5 bases and J dropped 10; count of bases not matched to a gene: 2. Per germline, CDR1 SEHNR and CDR2 FQNEAQ (reference sequence). The CDR3 extends over 12 amino acids. In DNA form, the CDR3 reads TGTGCCAGCAGCGTGGGACAGTCACCCCTCCACTTT. Encoded protein: CASSVGQSPLHF.

On this clonotype itself: A read error may explain this, as a much larger clone is one base away. The V and J genes are TRBV10-3 and TRBJ2-5; 7 bases map to TRBD1. This CDR3 contains 15 residues. The trim removed 6 bases at V and 5 bases at J, leaving 12 bases unmatched. The germline gives CDR1 ENHRY, CDR2 SYGVKD. The CDR3 nucleotides read TGTGCCATCAGGTTCGCGACAGGGAGTGGGGAGACCCAGTACTTC. It is translated as CAIRFATGSGETQYF.

This sequence joins TRBV7-2 and TRBJ2-7, with a tentative D call TRBD1 (5 bases). The CDR3 loop spans 14 amino acids. V lost 6 bases and J lost 3, with 15 bases in between. Germline V gene sequence: CDR1 SGHTA, CDR2 FQGNSA. The CDR3 loop reads CASRVEAGIYEQYF. The CDR3 DNA sequence: TGTGCCAGCAGGGTAGAAGCAGGGATCTACGAGCAGTACTTC.

The V call is TRBV2, the J call TRBJ2-7; D ambiguous. V shed 1 base and J shed 1 base, with 8 bases lying between them. CDR1 SNHLY and CDR2 FYNNEI come from the germline V gene. The CDR3 runs 14 residues. The DNA for the CDR3 is TGTGCCAGCAGTGAAGGTGGTATTTCCTACGAGCAGTACTTC. Amino acids: CASSEGGISYEQYF.

The chain employs TRBV5-1 and TRBJ2-5; perhaps D is TRBD1 or TRBD2 (5 bases each). The CDR3 has 16 amino acids. CDR1 and CDR2 (germline): SGHRS, YFSETQ. Trimming pared 0 bases from V and 5 bases from J, leaving 17 bases between. The CDR3 DNA is TGCGCCAGCAGCTTGGTCATAGGGACCCCAGGGGAGACCCAGTACTTC. Translating it yields CASSLVIGTPGETQYF.

This chain connects TRBV9 to TRBJ1-6; 7 bases align to TRBD1. V was clipped by 4 bases and J by 9 bases; unmatched bases: 22. This CDR3 region has 19 residues. Germline V CDR1 and CDR2: SGDLS, YYNGEE. The CDR3 loop reads CASSPVGSATGTEGSPLHF. CDR3 sequence (DNA): TGTGCCAGCAGCCCAGTAGGCAGTGCAACCGGGACAGAGGGTTCACCCCTCCACTTT. Full variable domain (missing parts from reference TRBV9 and TRBJ1-6): DSGVTQTPKHLITATGQRVTLRCSPRSGDLSVYWYQQSLDQGLQFLIQYYNGEERAKGNILERFSAQQFPDLHSELNLSSLELGDSALYFCASSPVGSATGTEGSPLHFGNGTRLTVT.

Of note for this clonotype: This may be a read error, as it is one base from a much larger clone. The V call is TRBV7-8, the J call TRBJ2-7; D is undetermined. Germline-derived CDR1 and CDR2 are SGHVS and FQNEAQ. This CDR3 contains 14 residues. The CDR3 spells CVSSLSPTYYEQYF. The CDR3 nucleotides are TGTGTCAGCAGCTTATCTCCGACGTACTACGAGCAGTACTTC.

This clonotype was counted many times. V is TRBV10-3 and J is TRBJ1-2; D is uncertain. CDR3 size: 15 residues. The germline gives CDR1 ENHRY, CDR2 SYGVKD. Trimming cost V 3 bases and J 0 bases, with 11 bases left between them. The CDR3 nucleotides are TGTGCCATCAGTGAACCAGGCGGAACTAACTATGGCTACACCTTC. Its translation: CAISEPGGTNYGYTF.

The CDR3 region has the DNA TGTGCCAGCAGCCCTCGACAGGGACGAGAGACCCAGTACTTC. Its protein is CASSPRQGRETQYF. The rearrangement joins TRBV7-8 to TRBJ2-5, with 7 bases fitting TRBD1. Trimming cost V 5 bases and J 4 bases; bases outside gene matches: 7. Germline values: CDR1 SGHVS, CDR2 FQNEAQ. The CDR3 sequence is 14 residues long.

V and J are TRBV29-1 and TRBJ1-6; perhaps TRBD1 as D (6 bases). Trimming pared 7 bases from V and 7 bases from J, leaving 26 bases between. The germline V gene has CDR1 SQVTM and CDR2 ANQGSEA. CDR3 length equals 17 residues. CDR3 loop: CSAMDSPGVVGNSPLHF. CDR3 DNA sequence: TGCAGCGCCATGGACAGCCCCGGGGTCGTTGGGAATTCACCCCTCCACTTT.

The rearrangement links TRBV6-1 to TRBJ1-1; D is ambiguous. The CDR3 consists of 14 residues. CDR1 and CDR2 from the germline V gene are MNHNS and SASEGT. Trimming left V 3 bases short and J 3 bases short, with 11 bases between. CDR3 DNA: TGTGCCAGCAGTGATCGGGGTGGGCACACTGAAGCTTTCTTT. Translated, it gives CASSDRGGHTEAFF.

This clonotype has just a few counts. V gene TRBV5-1 combines with J gene TRBJ2-5, with 9 nucleotides matching TRBD1. J lost 0 bases, V lost 4 bases, and 4 bases had no gene match. The CDR3 has 15 residues. Per germline, CDR1 SGHRS and CDR2 YFSETQ. The CDR3 region is CASSDRGEYQETQYF. In DNA, the CDR3 is TGCGCCAGCAGCGACAGGGGGGAGTACCAAGAGACCCAGTACTTC.

This chain uses TRBV2 with TRBJ2-7; D perhaps matches TRBD2 (6 bases). The V and J ends lost 2 bases and 7 bases respectively, with 18 bases between them. Germline-derived CDR1 and CDR2 are SNHLY and FYNNEI. The CDR3 covers 15 residues. The CDR3 DNA follows: TGTGCCAGCAGTGAAATGGGAAGGGAGGTCCAAGAGCAGTACTTC. This encodes CASSEMGREVQEQYF.

A note on this clonotype: An end of the junction does not agree with germline; a read error may underlie this. V gene TRBV10-2 combines with J gene TRBJ1-1; 8 nucleotides agree with TRBD1. Germline V gene lookup returns CDR1 WSHSY and CDR2 SAAADI. The CDR3 length is 15 residues. This chain's CDR3 is CASSSQGADNTEAFF. In nucleotides, the CDR3 is TGTGCCAGTAGTTCCCAGGGGGCAGATAACACTGAAGCTTTCTTT.

This clonotype was counted ten times or more. The rearrangement links TRBV15 to TRBJ2-2, with TRBD2 matching 7 bases. The CDR3 spans 16 residues. Germline V CDR1 and CDR2: LNHNV, YYDKDF (reference sequence). V was pared by 7 bases and J by 5 bases, with 13 bases of the junction left unmatched. In DNA form, the CDR3 reads TGTGCCACCACCCAAGGGTGGGGGGGTTCAACCGGGGAGCTGTTTTTT. Translated, it gives CATTQGWGGSTGELFF.